The 20 T cell receptor beta chains presented below share a single source sample, sequenced in a study of tumor-infiltrating lymphocytes in primary liver carcinoma. TCR beta cDNA was made from 400 to 600 ng total RNA with a constant-region primer. Three rounds of nested multiplex PCR with slightly modified ARM-PCR produced TCR beta libraries. Researchers ran the first two PCR rounds for roughly 11 cycles each with TRBV1-TRBV30 forward primers and a C-beta reverse primer. MiXCR was run by TCRdb on the multiplex PCR reads, yielding one entry per CDR3 protein. The repertoire includes fewer than 70,000 distinct CDR3 sequences, 71% of them detected once, and approximately 50% sits in the top ten. The tissue used was unsorted bulk material of about 19-34 mg. RNA and DNA were co-extracted from it with the AllPrep DNA/RNA mini kit. The sequencing input was liver tumor tissue from sampling region 2. The subset: tumor region T2, inferior pole. The receptors were sampled from a man aged 35 to 55 with primary liver carcinoma and hepatitis B virus infection.

J is TRBJ2-7 and V is TRBV5-1; TRBD2 might be the D (5 bases). Germline V lookup: CDR1 SGHRS, CDR2 YFSETQ. The CDR3 covers 14 residues. Trimming cost V 0 bases and J 11 bases, with 18 bases left between them. The CDR3 nucleotides are TGCGCCAGCAGCTTGGGGGCCAGTTGGGAGTCTGAGTACTTC. Amino acids: CASSLGASWESEYF.

The chain recombines TRBV12-3 or TRBV12-4 with TRBJ2-7; D not certain. The CDR3 contains 14 residues. The germline V and J ends were trimmed by 1 base and 6 bases, with 13 bases remaining between them. The CDR3 loop reads CASSLVCRPFEQYF. CDR3 DNA: TGTGCCAGCAGTTTAGTATGCAGACCATTCGAGCAGTACTTC.

To note about this clonotype: The germline gene is not matched at one end of the junction; a read error may be the cause. The chain recombines TRBV28 with TRBJ1-5; TRBD1 aligns across 8 bases. There are 15 residues in the CDR3. Germline lookup yields CDR1 MDHEN and CDR2 SYDVKM. CDR3 in amino acids: CACNTSDRENQSQHF. As DNA, the CDR3 is TGTGCCTGCAACACCTCGGACAGGGAAAATCAGTCCCAGCATTTT. The entire variable domain, with the rest obtained from reference TRBV28 and TRBJ1-5, is as follows: DVKVTQSSRYLVKRTGEKVFLECVQDMDHENMFWYRQDPGLGLRLIYFSYDVKMKEKGDIPEGYSVSREKKERFSLILESASTNQTSMYLCACNTSDRENQSQHFGDGTRLSIL.

A note on this clonotype: The conserved final phenylalanine or tryptophan is absent from the CDR3, which likely points to a read error. This chain uses TRBV12-3 or TRBV12-4 with TRBJ2-7; D might be TRBD1 (6 bases). The CDR3 sequence is 12 residues long. CDR3: CAISFPGDEQYL. As DNA, the CDR3 is TGTGCCATCAGTTTTCCAGGGGACGAGCAGTACCTC.

As to this clonotype: The junction and the germline gene differ at one end; a read error may be behind it. The chain employs TRBV5-1 and TRBJ2-1; possible D gene TRBD1, 6 bases. CDR1 is SGHRS, CDR2 YFSETQ, per germline. The CDR3 has 14 residues. The DNA of the CDR3 is TGCGCCAGCAGCTTGTTCATAAGGGACAATGAGCGGTTCTTC. Translated: CASSLFIRDNERFF. Variable domain in full (rest from reference TRBV5-1 and TRBJ2-1): KAGVTQTPRYLIKTRGQQVTLSCSPISGHRSVSWYQQTPGQGLQFLFEYFSETQRNKGNFPGRFSGRQFSNSRSEMNVSTLELGDSALYLCASSLFIRDNERFFGPGTRLTVL.

This sequence joins TRBV7-2 and TRBJ2-1; no firm D call. Germline V CDR1 and CDR2: SGHTA, FQGNSA. Trimming took off 5 bases at V and 5 bases at J, with 7 bases between the two ends. This CDR3 is 12 amino acids long. In DNA form, the CDR3 reads TGTGCCAGCAGCGATTTAAACAATGAGCAGTTCTTC. It yields the protein CASSDLNNEQFF.

The chain uses TRBV30 and TRBJ2-3; 9 bases are shared with TRBD2. The CDR3 runs to 15 residues. From germline, CDR1 is GTSNPN and CDR2 SVGIG (reference sequence). Unmatched junction bases numbered 10, after V lost 5 bases and J lost 4 bases. CDR3 nucleotide sequence: TGTGCCTGGTTACGGGCGGGAGGGCCTGCAGATACGCAGTATTTT. Amino acid sequence: CAWLRAGGPADTQYF.

Regarding this clonotype: This CDR3 is missing its conserved last phenylalanine or tryptophan, likely due to a read error. No DNA is shown, since the ends of the CDR3 on it are uncertain; the CDR3 is the one TCRdb lists. The chain carries TRBV29-1 and TRBJ2-5. A total of 12 residues make up the CDR3, ends included. Germline assignment: CDR1 SQVTM and CDR2 ANQGSEA. CDR3 in amino acids: CSVDLPMETQYL.

This chain links TRBV29-1 with TRBJ1-1; D ambiguous. V lost 3 bases and J lost 2, with 10 bases in between. The CDR3 sequence is 13 residues long. Germline CDR1 is SQVTM and CDR2 is ANQGSEA. CDR3 region: CSVENSSNTEAFF. CDR3 nucleotides: TGCAGCGTTGAGAACAGCAGCAACACTGAAGCTTTCTTT.

This clonotype was seen a few times. This sequence joins TRBV6-1 and TRBJ1-1, with a tentative D call TRBD1 (6 bases). The germline V gene encodes CDR1 MNHNS and CDR2 SASEGT. The CDR3 spans 13 residues. V was trimmed by 5 bases and J by 3 bases, leaving 10 bases between them. The CDR3 coding sequence is TGTGCCAGCAGTCCTACAGGGTACACTGAAGCTTTCTTT. Translating gives CASSPTGYTEAFF.

The sample holds one count of this clonotype. The junction departs from germline at one end; a sequencing error may be responsible. The gene calls are TRBV4-2 and TRBJ1-2; maybe TRBD1 (6 bases). Germline V gene lookup returns CDR1 LGHNA and CDR2 YNFKEQ. The CDR3 has 15 residues. CDR3 residues: CASIQDMCRGGGYTF. Here the CDR3 DNA reads TGTGCTAGCATCCAAGATATGTGCAGGGGTGGTGGCTACACCTTC.

This clonotype was seen ten or more times. This chain joins TRBV6-1 and TRBJ1-2; no firm D call. Germline CDR1 is MNHNS and CDR2 is SASEGT. The CDR3 is 14 residues long. V shed 2 bases and J shed 8 bases, with 15 bases lying between them. Written as DNA, the CDR3 is TGTGCCAGCAGTGAATCGGTCGTCACCTGGGGCTACACCTTC. Amino acids: CASSESVVTWGYTF.

This rearrangement joins TRBV5-1 to TRBJ1-6; 9 positions match TRBD1. The CDR3 is 18 residues long. Germline V gene sequence: CDR1 SGHRS, CDR2 YFSETQ. Unmatched junction bases numbered 11, after V lost 5 bases and J lost 2 bases. CDR3: CASRSGTGSLTYNSPLHF. The CDR3 DNA reads as TGCGCCAGCAGATCCGGGACAGGGTCCCTTACCTATAATTCACCCCTCCACTTT.

Concerning this clonotype: One end of the junction varies from germline; a read error may be responsible. The rearrangement joins TRBV11-2 to TRBJ2-2; possible D gene TRBD2, 6 bases. This CDR3 contains 17 residues. Germline V gene data show CDR1 as SGHAT and CDR2 as FQNNGV. The CDR3: CASSLELGGAKTGELFF. CDR3 in DNA: TGTGCCAGCAGCTTAGAATTAGGAGGGGCGAAGACTGGGGAGCTCTTTTTT. The full variable domain, rest sourced from reference TRBV11-2 and TRBJ2-2, is EAGVAQSPRYKIIEKRQSVAFWCNPISGHATLYWYQQILGQGPKLLIQFQNNGVVDDSQLPKDRFSAERLKGVDSTLKIQPAKLEDSAVYLCASSLELGGAKTGELFFGEGSRLTVL.

This clonotype was picked up a small number of times. Likely a read error: the CDR3 ends without its conserved phenylalanine or tryptophan. The gene calls are TRBV6-2 or TRBV6-3 and TRBJ1-1; maybe TRBD1 (6 bases). This CDR3 spans 12 amino acids. Trimming took 11 bases from V and 2 from J, leaving 12 bases between them. From germline, CDR1 is MNHEY and CDR2 SVGEGT. In DNA, the CDR3 is TGTGCCGGCGGGACACGTAACACTGAAGCTTTCCTT. It specifies CAGGTRNTEAFL.

The table lists this clonotype with a few counts. The chain links TRBV19 to TRBJ2-5; 10 bases align to TRBD1. The CDR3 contains 15 residues. CDR1 and CDR2 from the germline V gene are LNHDA and SQIVND (reference sequence). The trim removed 5 bases at V and 5 bases at J, leaving 8 bases unmatched. The CDR3 sequence is CASSRGDRGDETQYF. CDR3 coding DNA: TGTGCCAGTAGTCGCGGGGACAGGGGAGACGAGACCCAGTACTTC.

With regard to this clonotype: The germline gene is not matched at one end of the junction; a read error may be the cause. The chain joins TRBV12-3 or TRBV12-4 to TRBJ2-3, with D tentatively TRBD1 (7 bases). The CDR3 covers 14 residues. CDR3: CVSRGTPSADTQYF. The DNA of the CDR3 is TGTGTCAGCAGGGGGACCCCTAGCGCAGATACGCAGTATTTT.

Of note for this clonotype: One end of the junction varies from germline; a read error may be responsible. CDR3 amino acids: CASNSNREQETRYF. The DNA of the CDR3 is TGTGCCAGCAATTCCAACAGGGAACAAGAGACCCGGTACTTC. V is TRBV12-3 or TRBV12-4 and J is TRBJ2-5; D perhaps matches TRBD1 (6 bases). This CDR3 has 14 amino acids.

On this clonotype: A junction boundary mismatches the germline segment, possibly from a read error. CDR3 DNA sequence: TGTGCCAGCAGTTTAGGTTCAGGGGGCGAGCATTACTTC. This translates into CASSLGSGGEHYF. The gene calls are TRBV11-2 and TRBJ2-7, with 8 bases fitting TRBD1. The CDR3 spans 13 residues. Germline assignment: CDR1 SGHAT and CDR2 FQNNGV. The full variable domain, completed using reference TRBV11-2 and TRBJ2-7, is EAGVAQSPRYKIIEKRQSVAFWCNPISGHATLYWYQQILGQGPKLLIQFQNNGVVDDSQLPKDRFSAERLKGVDSTLKIQPAKLEDSAVYLCASSLGSGGEHYFGPGTRLTVT.

With respect to this clonotype: A read error may account for a junction end that differs from germline. This chain joins TRBV6-6 and TRBJ2-2; D perhaps matches TRBD2 (7 bases). Germline lookup yields CDR1 MNHNY and CDR2 SVGAGI (reference sequence). The CDR3 runs to 16 residues. The CDR3 loop is CANSKRGRAGAGELFF. DNA of the CDR3: TGTGCCAACAGTAAAAGGGGGAGGGCCGGGGCCGGGGAGCTGTTTTTC.